The 26 T cell receptor beta chains below come from one sample, sequenced in a study of somatic mutations in cytotoxic T cells in rheumatoid arthritis. The assay was immunoSEQ multiplex PCR, and TCRdb's table has in-frame clones only and misses some. The table records 8,900 or so clones, around 75% of them present only once. The sample taken for sequencing was CD8+ T cells sorted from blood. The source of these receptors is an adult with rheumatoid arthritis.

The V call is TRBV14, the J call TRBJ2-1; 10 bases align to TRBD2. Germline V lookup: CDR1 SGHDN, CDR2 FVKESK. After removal of 6 bases from V and 0 bases from J, the junction contained 2 bases not matched to a gene. The CDR3 length is 15 residues. The CDR3 reads CASRQREGSYNEQFF. DNA for the CDR3: TGTGCCAGCAGACAGCGGGAGGGCTCCTACAATGAGCAGTTCTTC.

The V gene is TRBV28, the J gene TRBJ2-5; 7 bases are shared with TRBD1. Germline V gene sequence: CDR1 MDHEN, CDR2 SYDVKM. The CDR3 is made up of 14 amino acids. After removal of 7 bases from V and 4 bases from J, the junction contained 9 bases not matched to a gene. The chain's CDR3 is CASTSTGLGETQYF. CDR3 DNA: TGTGCCAGCACATCGACAGGGCTCGGAGAGACCCAGTACTTC.

This chain links TRBV28 with TRBJ2-6; D is unclear. From germline, CDR1 is MDHEN and CDR2 SYDVKM. There are 16 residues in the CDR3. V was clipped by 2 bases and J by 4 bases, with 12 bases between them. The CDR3, as DNA: TGTGCCAGCAGTTTAGTAGAAGGGCGGGGGGCCAACGTCCTGACTTTC. Translation: CASSLVEGRGANVLTF.

The table lists this clone with a few counts. The chain links TRBV10-2 to TRBJ2-7, with 7 nucleotides matching TRBD2. The germline V gene has CDR1 WSHSY and CDR2 SAAADI. V dropped 4 bases and J dropped 1; count of bases not matched to a gene: 4. The CDR3 runs to 14 residues. The CDR3 nucleotides read TGCGCCAGCAGTGTGGCGGGAGAGTCCTACGAGCAGTACTTC. Its protein product is CASSVAGESYEQYF.

The chain carries TRBV28 and TRBJ1-1; TRBD1 matches at 8 bases. Trimming removed 6 bases from V and 0 bases from J; junction bases left unmatched: 3. In germline, CDR1 is MDHEN, CDR2 SYDVKM. The CDR3 totals 14 residues. The CDR3 bases are TGTGCCAGCAGGGGACAGGTTATGAACACTGAAGCTTTCTTT. Its translation: CASRGQVMNTEAFF. Together with reference TRBV28 and TRBJ1-1, the CDR3 gives the full variable domain: DVKVTQSSRYLVKRTGEKVFLECVQDMDHENMFWYRQDPGLGLRLIYFSYDVKMKEKGDIPEGYSVSREKKERFSLILESASTNQTSMYLCASRGQVMNTEAFFGQGTRLTVV.

This clone was counted between two and nine times. The rearrangement uses TRBV10-3 and TRBJ2-7; 11 positions match TRBD1. The CDR3 is 15 residues long. CDR1 and CDR2 from the germline V gene are ENHRY and SYGVKD. J gave up 3 bases and V 3 bases, and 4 bases lay outside the gene matches. CDR3 nucleotides: TGTGCCATCAGTGACCCCGGGACAGGGGGCTACGAGCAGTACTTC. This gives the protein CAISDPGTGGYEQYF.

This clone appeared a few times. The V gene is TRBV7-9, the J gene TRBJ2-1; a weak D match, TRBD2 (5 bases). The CDR3 consists of 16 residues. Germline values: CDR1 SEHNR, CDR2 FQNEAQ (reference sequence). V shed 3 bases and J shed 7 bases, with 19 bases lying between them. CDR3 amino acids: CASSFHGLGPGNEQFF. DNA for the CDR3: TGTGCCAGCAGCTTCCACGGTTTAGGGCCGGGGAATGAGCAGTTCTTC.

This clone was seen only a few times. V is TRBV19 and J is TRBJ2-6; possible D gene TRBD2, 6 bases. Trimming shortened V by 0 bases and J by 3 bases, and 9 bases separated the two germline ends. Germline V gene sequence: CDR1 LNHDA, CDR2 SQIVND (reference sequence). The CDR3 contains 16 residues. DNA of the CDR3: TGTGCCAGTAGTATAGAGGGGGGTAGTGGGGCCAACGTCCTGACTTTC. Translating gives CASSIEGGSGANVLTF.

The chain carries TRBV29-1 and TRBJ2-7; 8 bases fit TRBD2. The CDR3 length is 16 residues. Trimming cost V 1 base and J 3 bases; bases outside gene matches: 11. Germline V gene data show CDR1 as SQVTM and CDR2 as ANQGSEA. As DNA, the CDR3 is TGCAGCGTTGAAGGGGCCGGGACTAGTAAGGACTACGAGCAGTACTTC. Translating it yields CSVEGAGTSKDYEQYF.

This rearrangement joins TRBV5-5 to TRBJ2-5; 7 nucleotides match TRBD1. The CDR3 has 15 residues. Trimming removed 3 bases from V and 5 bases from J; junction bases left unmatched: 10. The germline V gene encodes CDR1 SGHKS and CDR2 YYEKEE (reference sequence). CDR3 in amino acids: CASSSLGTERETQYF. Written as DNA, the CDR3 is TGTGCCAGCAGCTCCTTGGGGACAGAGAGGGAGACCCAGTACTTC.

The rearrangement joins TRBV6-9 to TRBJ1-5, with D perhaps matching TRBD1 (5 bases). This CDR3 has 15 residues. Trimming stripped 5 bases from V and 3 bases from J, with 14 bases between. Per germline, CDR1 MNHGY and CDR2 SVAAGI. This chain's CDR3 is CASSKDGGDNQPQHF. The CDR3 DNA reads TGTGCCAGCAGTAAGGACGGGGGGGACAATCAGCCCCAGCATTTT.

The sample holds one count of this clone. The chain combines TRBV27 with TRBJ1-1, with TRBD1 matching 7 bases. The germline V gene encodes CDR1 MNHEY and CDR2 SMNVEV (reference sequence). V was clipped by 5 bases and J by 1 base; unmatched bases: 4. The CDR3 totals 14 residues. DNA of the CDR3: TGTGCCAGCAGTATAGGGGGCGAGAACACTGAAGCTTTCTTT. As protein: CASSIGGENTEAFF.

The chain joins TRBV5-1 to TRBJ1-1, with 8 bases aligning to TRBD1. The trim removed 4 bases at V and 1 base at J, leaving 9 bases unmatched. The germline gives CDR1 SGHRS, CDR2 YFSETQ. The CDR3 spans 16 residues. In DNA form, the CDR3 reads TGCGCCAGCAGCCGATTCATGACAGGGGCGAACACTGAAGCTTTCTTT. Translation gives CASSRFMTGANTEAFF.

The chain couples TRBV7-9 to TRBJ1-1, with D possibly being TRBD1 (5 bases). CDR1 is SEHNR, CDR2 FQNEAQ, per germline (reference sequence). V gave up 1 base and J gave up 10 bases, with 10 bases separating them. This CDR3 is built from 12 residues. The CDR3 sequence: CASSLGGDGAFF. The CDR3 DNA sequence: TGTGCCAGCAGCTTAGGAGGGGACGGAGCTTTCTTT. Full variable domain (missing parts from reference TRBV7-9 and TRBJ1-1): DTGVSQNPRHKITKRGQNVTFRCDPISEHNRLYWYRQTLGQGPEFLTYFQNEAQLEKSRLLSDRFSAERPKGSFSTLEIQRTEQGDSAMYLCASSLGGDGAFFGQGTRLTVV.

The chain's CDR3 is CASSFVAGIQGRNTGELFF. In DNA form, the CDR3 reads TGTGCCAGCAGTTTTGTTGCAGGGATCCAAGGGAGGAACACCGGGGAGCTGTTTTTT. The rearrangement uses TRBV28 and TRBJ2-2; D possibly uses TRBD1 or TRBD2 (5 bases each). Germline V gene lookup returns CDR1 MDHEN and CDR2 SYDVKM. Trimming removed 3 bases at V and 1 base at J, with 21 bases between. The CDR3 spans 19 residues. The whole variable domain, remainder taken from reference TRBV28 and TRBJ2-2, is DVKVTQSSRYLVKRTGEKVFLECVQDMDHENMFWYRQDPGLGLRLIYFSYDVKMKEKGDIPEGYSVSREKKERFSLILESASTNQTSMYLCASSFVAGIQGRNTGELFFGEGSRLTVL.

This clone has a handful of counts. The J gene is TRBJ1-2, the V gene TRBV29-1; maybe TRBD1 (5 bases). Trimming left V 7 bases short and J 4 bases short, with 16 bases between. The CDR3 consists of 13 residues. Per germline, CDR1 SQVTM and CDR2 ANQGSEA. CDR3 sequence reads: CSDADDSAYGYTF. DNA for the CDR3: TGCAGCGATGCCGATGACAGCGCCTATGGCTACACCTTC.

The chain combines TRBV6-5 with TRBJ2-7, with TRBD1 matching over 8 bases. Per germline, CDR1 MNHEY and CDR2 SVGAGI. This CDR3 spans 15 amino acids. Trimming at V came to 5 bases and at J to 0 bases, leaving 6 bases not matched to a gene. As DNA, the CDR3 is TGTGCCAGCAGTGCCCGGGACAGGCACTCCTACGAGCAGTACTTC. Translating gives CASSARDRHSYEQYF.

This clone appeared once. The chain combines TRBV28 with TRBJ2-7; D is ambiguous. V was cut by 1 base and J by 3 bases, with 13 bases left in between. Germline CDR1 reads MDHEN; CDR2 reads SYDVKM. This CDR3 is 15 amino acids long. CDR3: CASSLYPSKGYEQYF. DNA of the CDR3: TGTGCCAGCAGTTTATATCCGTCCAAGGGCTACGAGCAGTACTTC.

The chain uses TRBV6-5 and TRBJ2-7; a weak D match, TRBD2 (6 bases). The length of the CDR3 is 15 residues. The V end was cut by 5 bases, the J end by 3 bases, with 17 bases between. Germline V lookup: CDR1 MNHEY, CDR2 SVGAGI. The CDR3 sequence: CASSGLEAGRYEQYF. Written as DNA, the CDR3 is TGTGCCAGCAGTGGACTGGAAGCGGGTCGCTACGAGCAGTACTTC.

The table lists this clone with a count of one. The chain combines TRBV10-3 with TRBJ1-2; D remains ambiguous. V shed 0 bases and J shed 4 bases, with 6 bases lying between them. CDR3 length: 13 residues. Germline values: CDR1 ENHRY, CDR2 SYGVKD. CDR3 DNA sequence: TGTGCCATCAGTGAGTCACCGCGCTATGGCTACACCTTC. It encodes CAISESPRYGYTF.

The V call is TRBV9, the J call TRBJ2-5, with 9 bases that match TRBD2. CDR3 length: 16 residues. Germline CDR1 reads SGDLS; CDR2 reads YYNGEE. V trimming: 0 bases; J trimming: 5 bases; junction bases outside the gene matches: 8. CDR3 nucleotide sequence: TGTGCCAGCAGCGTAGCTGTGGGACTAGCTTCGGAGACCCAGTACTTC. Protein product: CASSVAVGLASETQYF. The whole variable domain, remainder taken from reference TRBV9 and TRBJ2-5, is DSGVTQTPKHLITATGQRVTLRCSPRSGDLSVYWYQQSLDQGLQFLIQYYNGEERAKGNILERFSAQQFPDLHSELNLSSLELGDSALYFCASSVAVGLASETQYFGPGTRLLVL.

This chain joins TRBV21-1 and TRBJ2-6; the DNA was not compared with TRBD1, the D call given in the table. TRBV21-1 is given as a pseudogene. This CDR3 contains 14 residues. In nucleotides, the CDR3 is TGTGCCAGAAGAAGGGGGTCTGGGGCCAACGTCCTGACTTTC. Translated: CARRRGSGANVLTF.

This clone is classed as large (0.1 to 1%). V usage is TRBV2 and J usage is TRBJ1-2; TRBD1 is a possible D gene (6 bases). V lost 6 bases to trimming and J lost 2 bases, with 16 bases between them. Germline V gives CDR1 SNHLY, CDR2 FYNNEI. CDR3 length: 15 amino acids. The CDR3 nucleotides read TGTGCCAGCAGGGGGGCGGGATCCCAAAACTATGGCTACACCTTC. The encoded protein is CASRGAGSQNYGYTF.

The chain is built from TRBV9 and TRBJ1-2, with D hard to call. CDR3 length equals 14 residues. Germline V CDR1 and CDR2: SGDLS, YYNGEE. The V end lost 4 bases, the J end lost 4 bases, and 14 bases lay between the germline ends. This CDR3 reads CASSPTREGYGYTF. CDR3 DNA sequence: TGTGCCAGCAGCCCTACGAGGGAGGGCTATGGCTACACCTTC.

This clone has just a few counts. The rearrangement links TRBV6-5 to TRBJ2-7; D uncertain. V lost 2 bases, J lost 5 bases, and 10 bases lay in between. Germline CDR1 is MNHEY and CDR2 is SVGAGI. The CDR3 loop spans 13 amino acids. The CDR3 loop is CASSYGEGNEQYF. CDR3 nucleotide sequence: TGTGCCAGCAGTTACGGGGAAGGGAACGAGCAGTACTTC.

The V gene is TRBV27, the J gene TRBJ2-7; D gene ambiguous. The germline CDR1 and CDR2 sequences are MNHEY and SMNVEV (reference sequence). This CDR3 is 14 amino acids long. V lost 0 bases and J 4 bases, leaving 10 bases between the germline ends. The CDR3 bases are TGTGCCAGCAGTTTATCGAACAATGGGTACGAGCAGTACTTC. It specifies CASSLSNNGYEQYF.